A single sample gave rise to the 12 T cell receptor beta chains below, sequenced in a study of CD8 T cells in ankylosing spondylitis. Study outcomes and limitations: What appeared characteristic of ankylosing spondylitis blood was a TCR beta motif of seven to nine highly homologous variants.

TCRdb re-analysed the 5' RACE reads in MiXCR, keeping a single row per CDR3 protein. The table has roughly 470,000 distinct CDR3 sequences, 26% seen once. Their antigen targets remain unknown. Sample: blood, either unsorted or a sorted T cell fraction (not recorded which). These TCRs come from a male donor with ankylosing spondylitis.

This clonotype has a handful of counts. The rearrangement links TRBV25-1 to TRBJ2-7; D is uncertain. CDR3 length: 14 amino acids. V was pared by 3 bases and J by 2 bases, with 11 bases between. Germline loops: CDR1 MGHDK, CDR2 SYGVNS. This CDR3 is CASSDDTSPYEQYF. The CDR3 nucleotides are TGTGCCAGCAGTGATGACACTTCCCCCTACGAGCAGTACTTC.

This chain joins TRBV4-2 and TRBJ2-5, with 8 bases that match TRBD1. With V trimmed by 2 bases and J by 4 bases, 6 bases remained unmatched. This CDR3 is built from 15 residues. The germline CDR1 and CDR2 sequences are LGHNA and YNFKEQ. CDR3 sequence (DNA): TGTGCCAGCAGCCAAACGGACAGGGATCGAGAGACCCAGTACTTC. Its translation: CASSQTDRDRETQYF.

Only a few counts were recorded for this clonotype. This chain connects TRBV7-2 to TRBJ2-1; 10 bases line up with TRBD2. The J segment lost 4 bases and the V segment lost 1 base, leaving 4 bases of the junction unmatched. Germline lookup yields CDR1 SGHTA and CDR2 FQGNSA. This CDR3 is built from 16 residues. The CDR3 DNA is TGTGCCAGCAGCTTAGACTCTAGCGGGAGTTACAATGAGCAGTTCTTC. Its protein product is CASSLDSSGSYNEQFF.

V usage is TRBV11-2 and J usage is TRBJ1-5; D is unresolved. CDR1 and CDR2 from the germline V gene are SGHAT and FQNNGV. Between the trimmed V and J ends, which lost 0 bases and 4 bases, there was a span of 10 bases. CDR3 length equals 15 residues. In DNA form, the CDR3 reads TGTGCCAGCAGCTTAGATGGGTTATGGAATCAGCCCCAGCATTTT. Translation: CASSLDGLWNQPQHF.

This chain links TRBV7-8 with TRBJ1-2; D unresolved. CDR1 and CDR2 from the germline V gene are SGHVS and FQNEAQ. V was clipped by 5 bases and J by 8 bases, with 15 bases between them. This CDR3 region has 13 residues. CDR3 nucleotide sequence: TGTGCCAGCAGCCTCGGGCATCTCCGAGGCTACACCTTC. Its protein product is CASSLGHLRGYTF.

The chain uses TRBV29-1 and TRBJ2-7; the D is unclear. In germline, CDR1 is SQVTM, CDR2 ANQGSEA. This CDR3 spans 13 amino acids. Trimming took 5 bases from V and 0 from J, leaving 11 bases between them. CDR3 region: CSVYSSPSYEQYF. Here the CDR3 DNA reads TGCAGCGTTTACAGCAGTCCCTCCTACGAGCAGTACTTC.

The chain couples TRBV7-9 to TRBJ1-2, with a tentative D call TRBD1 (5 bases). Trimming took 5 bases from V and 7 from J, leaving 17 bases between them. Germline V gene lookup returns CDR1 SEHNR and CDR2 FQNEAQ (reference sequence). The CDR3 is made up of 14 amino acids. CDR3 in DNA: TGTGCCAGCAGCCTTACGGGGCCGCGGGGTGGCTACACCTTC. Its protein is CASSLTGPRGGYTF.

This rearrangement joins TRBV12-3 or TRBV12-4 to TRBJ2-6, with D unclear. The length of the CDR3 is 15 residues. The ends were cut back, 2 bases at V and 0 bases at J, with 5 bases in the middle. CDR3 sequence reads: CASSLPGSGANVLTF. CDR3 bases: TGTGCCAGCAGTTTACCAGGCTCTGGGGCCAACGTCCTGACTTTC.

The rearrangement joins TRBV19 to TRBJ2-1; D possibly corresponds to TRBD2 (6 bases). The CDR3 runs 15 residues. Trimming left V 7 bases short and J 9 bases short, with 22 bases between. The germline V gene has CDR1 LNHDA and CDR2 SQIVND (reference sequence). Written as DNA, the CDR3 is TGTGCCAGTACTCTTAAGGGACTGACCGGTGGTGAGCAGTTCTTC. Translation: CASTLKGLTGGEQFF.

This clonotype appeared many times. The chain joins TRBV12-3 or TRBV12-4 to TRBJ2-3, with no clear D. The CDR3 loop spans 13 amino acids. V lost 5 bases and J 6 bases, leaving 12 bases between the germline ends. CDR3 sequence reads: CASSPRSADTQYF. In DNA, the CDR3 is TGTGCCAGCAGTCCCCGCAGCGCCGATACGCAGTATTTT.

V usage is TRBV29-1 and J usage is TRBJ2-1, with 12 bases aligning to TRBD2. This CDR3 contains 13 residues. J gave up 8 bases and V 4 bases, and 3 bases lay outside the gene matches. In germline, CDR1 is SQVTM, CDR2 ANQGSEA. The DNA of the CDR3 is TGCAGCGTTGCGACTAGCGGGAGTTATGAGCAGTTCTTC. Translating it yields CSVATSGSYEQFF.

V gene TRBV18 combines with J gene TRBJ2-2; D is undetermined. The germline CDR1 and CDR2 sequences are KGHSH and LQKENI. The V end was cut by 6 bases, the J end by 6 bases, with 8 bases between. The CDR3 runs to 12 residues. Here the CDR3 reads CASSPIPGELFF. CDR3 sequence (DNA): TGTGCCAGCTCGCCCATCCCCGGGGAGCTGTTTTTT.